This is a list of T cell receptor beta chains from one sample in a study of Tregs in tolerant kidney transplant recipients. TCRdb keeps only in-frame clones here, not all; method: immunoSEQ multiplex PCR. The sample has tens of thousands of clones, roughly 93% seen once. Material: CD4+ T cells from blood (PBMCs), obtained 12 months after the transplant. These receptors came from a human patient who received a combined kidney and bone marrow transplant. Certain T cells may be donor cells from the graft. The conserved cysteine and the conserved F or W are not part of the CDR3 here. Fields, in order: J gene, D gene, V gene, CDR3 protein. A D gene is named only where the DNA matches it firmly.

TRBJ2-1 TRBD2 TRBV6-4 ASSRLAGGSGEQF
TRBJ1-5 . TRBV18 ASSRTDDNQPQH
TRBJ1-6 TRBD1 TRBV4-1 ASSQDHRQGSSPLH
TRBJ2-1 . TRBV5-1 ASTLGLRDSSYNEQF
. TRBD2 TRBV18 ASSPVGQAGTYEQY
TRBJ1-6 TRBD1 TRBV6-5 ATQQGAKNSPLH
TRBJ2-3 . TRBV4-3 ASSQDPGSNHISQY
TRBJ2-7 TRBD1 TRBV11-3 ASSNPGQSEQY
TRBJ2-5 TRBD1 TRBV28 ASRQDRSLWGETQY
TRBJ1-2 TRBD1 TRBV6-1 ASSVGQGSSYT
TRBJ1-4 TRBD1 TRBV5-1 ASSLVRTGGDGEKLF
TRBJ2-2 . TRBV7-3 ASSSYGGIYTGELF
TRBJ2-7 . TRBV21-1 ASSTPGTGTYEQY
TRBJ2-7 TRBD2 TRBV2 ASSGLAGGSYEQY
TRBJ1-2 TRBD1 TRBV15 ATSRTGGRGYT
TRBJ2-6 TRBD2 TRBV4-1 ASSPRATSGNSGANVLT
TRBJ2-3 TRBD2 TRBV7-2 ASSLGLAGGTDTQY
TRBJ2-2 . TRBV4-2 ASSQRQGTGELF
TRBJ2-1 TRBD2 TRBV10-3 AISESVGTSQF
TRBJ1-1 TRBD1 TRBV5-1 ASSLGDRPNTEAF
TRBJ2-3 . TRBV11-1 ASRNQPWGADTQY
TRBJ1-1 . TRBV6-5 ASSLLVSGEAF
TRBJ1-2 TRBD1 TRBV5-1 ASSLEGQGRNGYT
TRBJ1-4 TRBD1 TRBV19 ASGTARGEKLF
TRBJ2-5 TRBD1 TRBV13 ASSLKRRDRDNWLETQY
TRBJ2-5 . TRBV4-2 ASSQEGQVQETQY
TRBJ2-2 TRBD1 TRBV7-8 ASSMTGATGELF
TRBJ2-6 . TRBV7-2 ASSLIAGANVLT
TRBJ2-7 TRBD1 TRBV6-5 ASSYGDRGTYEQY
TRBJ1-2 . TRBV30 AWSRPGLPYGYT
TRBJ2-1 . TRBV2 ASSPLIAVNEQF
TRBJ2-5 . TRBV4-2 ASSQEAALLTSEETQY
TRBJ1-1 TRBD1 TRBV7-9 ASTPDGDRDEAF
TRBJ2-7 TRBD2 TRBV5-6 ASSSRTGVAGGPHEQY
TRBJ1-2 . TRBV5-4 ASSLAGPYGYT
. . TRBV11-3 ASSFNSLTYEQY
TRBJ2-2 TRBD1 TRBV7-3 ASSSGTGYTGELF
TRBJ1-2 TRBD1 TRBV10-3 AISPDRGRYGYT
TRBJ2-3 . TRBV7-2 ASSSAGASTDTQY
TRBJ2-7 . TRBV4-3 ASSPRQGRDEQY
TRBJ2-5 . TRBV7-7 ASSLKISKGGETQY
TRBJ1-5 . TRBV18 ASSLQGIDNQPQH
TRBJ2-5 TRBD1 TRBV5-6 ASSLTGTGGRKTQY
TRBJ1-2 . TRBV19 ASNVQGYGGYT
TRBJ2-3 TRBD2 TRBV30 AWTKGLAGEDTQY
TRBJ2-1 . TRBV4-2 ASSQDSAATSNEQF
TRBJ2-2 . TRBV6-5 ASSYSGGAGTGELF
TRBJ2-7 . TRBV10-3 AISEGPGLYEQY
TRBJ1-5 . TRBV6-1 ASDFTKDSNQPQH
TRBJ2-5 . TRBV7-6 ASSLGGQETQY
TRBJ2-1 . TRBV9 ASSVGGGQYNEQF
TRBJ1-2 . TRBV14 ASSQAWGVGGYT
TRBJ1-6 . TRBV25-1 ASSESRPGSDSPLH
TRBJ2-5 TRBD1 TRBV7-7 ASSSIPGQQETQY
TRBJ1-1 TRBD1 TRBV6-1 ASSDRTGSEAF